Listed below are T cell receptor beta chains from one sample, sequenced in a study of shared clonotypes between healthy human individuals. Assay: immunoSEQ multiplex PCR; the TCRdb copy retains only in-frame clones and omits some. The sample consists of 2 million to 2.5 million clones, 90% to 96% of them appearing once. What was sequenced was naive CD4+ T cells sorted from blood. The receptor set was obtained from a man aged 18 to 30 in good health. CDR3s include the opening cysteine and the closing phenylalanine or tryptophan. Clone size is not always given. Where it is, it says once, few, many or a class for expanded clones.

J gene: TRBJ2-7; clone size: .; V gene: TRBV29-1; CDR3 protein: CSVETSGSIWYF
J gene: TRBJ1-2; clone size: .; V gene: TRBV7-2; CDR3 protein: CASSFGGLRDTIYGYTF
J gene: TRBJ2-2; clone size: .; V gene: TRBV19; CDR3 protein: CASSRRGDTGELFF
J gene: TRBJ2-1; clone size: .; V gene: TRBV7-9; CDR3 protein: CASSPPSAGSRNEQFF
J gene: TRBJ1-5; clone size: .; V gene: TRBV4-2; CDR3 protein: CASSQGAGAGNSNQPQHF
J gene: TRBJ2-2; clone size: .; V gene: TRBV7-9; CDR3 protein: CASSLGGTNTGELFF
J gene: TRBJ1-5; clone size: .; V gene: TRBV6-5; CDR3 protein: CASRPGTGNQPQHF
J gene: TRBJ2-4; clone size: .; V gene: TRBV6-1; CDR3 protein: CASSVIPQGAIAKNIQYF
J gene: TRBJ2-1; clone size: .; V gene: TRBV5-1; CDR3 protein: CASSLDAGGHNEQFF
J gene: TRBJ1-1; clone size: .; V gene: TRBV5-1; CDR3 protein: CASSGQENTEAFF
J gene: TRBJ2-1; clone size: .; V gene: TRBV5-8; CDR3 protein: CASSLGTPYNEQFF
J gene: TRBJ2-3; clone size: .; V gene: TRBV5-1; CDR3 protein: CASSYGSGSSTDTQYF
J gene: TRBJ2-5; clone size: .; V gene: TRBV7-2; CDR3 protein: CASSSIQETQYF
J gene: TRBJ1-4; clone size: .; V gene: TRBV5-4; CDR3 protein: CASTPRWTLREKLFF
J gene: TRBJ1-4; clone size: once; V gene: TRBV2; CDR3 protein: CASSEEAATNEKLFF
J gene: TRBJ1-2; clone size: .; V gene: TRBV6-6; CDR3 protein: CASSYGGTDGYTF
J gene: TRBJ2-7; clone size: .; V gene: TRBV27; CDR3 protein: CASSPGGLLSYEQYF
J gene: TRBJ2-2; clone size: .; V gene: TRBV30; CDR3 protein: CAWSSWGQGPTGELFF
J gene: TRBJ2-1; clone size: .; V gene: TRBV5-6; CDR3 protein: CASSLGSSGSKSYNEQFF
J gene: TRBJ1-2; clone size: once; V gene: TRBV5-1; CDR3 protein: CASSLGDRIDGYTF
J gene: TRBJ1-1; clone size: .; V gene: TRBV10-3; CDR3 protein: CAISGAPGTGNMNTEAFF
J gene: TRBJ2-3; clone size: .; V gene: TRBV7-9; CDR3 protein: CASSFTSGGSTSTDTQYF
J gene: TRBJ2-1; clone size: .; V gene: TRBV5-8; CDR3 protein: CASIGTKIVDYNEQFF
J gene: TRBJ2-3; clone size: .; V gene: TRBV19; CDR3 protein: CASSRPSAGTDTQYF
J gene: TRBJ1-2; clone size: .; V gene: TRBV27; CDR3 protein: CASSFNRQYYGYTF
J gene: TRBJ1-2; clone size: .; V gene: TRBV19; CDR3 protein: CASSPRRNYGYTF
J gene: TRBJ1-4; clone size: once; V gene: TRBV19; CDR3 protein: CASSIRAGTGSEKLFF
J gene: TRBJ2-3; clone size: .; V gene: TRBV5-1; CDR3 protein: CASSLGRETDTQYF
J gene: TRBJ2-7; clone size: .; V gene: TRBV10-3; CDR3 protein: CAISGTRGPSYEQYF
J gene: TRBJ2-7; clone size: once; V gene: TRBV19; CDR3 protein: CASRRSAGASYEQYF
J gene: TRBJ1-4; clone size: .; V gene: TRBV5-1; CDR3 protein: CASSLEGGTEKLFF
J gene: TRBJ2-2; clone size: .; V gene: TRBV7-9; CDR3 protein: CASSLAGRSRGNTGELFF
J gene: TRBJ1-1; clone size: .; V gene: TRBV27; CDR3 protein: CASSWGTGGVTEAFF
J gene: TRBJ2-7; clone size: .; V gene: TRBV5-1; CDR3 protein: CASSLGDRGTYEQYF
J gene: TRBJ2-1; clone size: .; V gene: TRBV10-1; CDR3 protein: CASSESLSYNEQFF
J gene: TRBJ1-6; clone size: .; V gene: TRBV10-3; CDR3 protein: CAITPGRGGNSPLHF
J gene: TRBJ1-3; clone size: once; V gene: TRBV5-1; CDR3 protein: CASSPGTAGNTIYF
J gene: TRBJ2-7; clone size: .; V gene: TRBV30; CDR3 protein: CAWSKIGYYEQYF
J gene: TRBJ2-1; clone size: .; V gene: TRBV5-4; CDR3 protein: CASSLGLAGGLSYNEQFF
J gene: TRBJ2-1; clone size: .; V gene: TRBV2; CDR3 protein: CASRPGLYNEQFF
J gene: TRBJ2-7; clone size: .; V gene: TRBV29-1; CDR3 protein: CSVAGAISSYEQYF